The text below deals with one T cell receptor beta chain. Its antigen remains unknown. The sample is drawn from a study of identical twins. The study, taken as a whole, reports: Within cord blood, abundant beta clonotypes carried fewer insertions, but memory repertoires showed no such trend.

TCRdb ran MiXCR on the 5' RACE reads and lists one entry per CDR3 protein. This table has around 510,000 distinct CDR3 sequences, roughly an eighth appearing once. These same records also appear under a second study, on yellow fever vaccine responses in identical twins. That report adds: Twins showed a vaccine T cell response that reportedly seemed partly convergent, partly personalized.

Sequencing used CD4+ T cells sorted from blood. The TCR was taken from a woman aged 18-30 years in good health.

CDR3 coding DNA: TGTGCCAGCACATGGGACCTTCTCGTCCTGACTTTC. Translating gives CASTWDLLVLTF. The chain couples TRBV6-1 to TRBJ2-6, with D tentatively TRBD1 or TRBD2 (5 bases each). Per germline, CDR1 MNHNS and CDR2 SASEGT. V was clipped by 7 bases and J by 12 bases, with 13 bases between them. CDR3 size: 12 residues.